The 22 T cell receptor beta chains listed next were all sequenced from one sample in a study of T cell responses to AZD1222 COVID-19 vaccine. This table comes from immunoSEQ multiplex PCR, and its TCRdb copy is limited to in-frame clones, with some not included. The table shows 150,000 or so clones, with roughly nine tenths occurring only once. The sample in question was peripheral blood, obtained on day 0 of AZD1222 vaccination. The source is an adult in good health.

V usage is TRBV19 and J usage is TRBJ1-4, with D uncertain. Looked up from germline, CDR1 is LNHDA and CDR2 is SQIVND (reference sequence). CDR3 length equals 16 residues. The V gene lost 6 bases and the J gene lost 5 bases, with 19 bases spanning the gap. The CDR3 here is CASRFVNTGGNEKLFF. The DNA of the CDR3 is TGTGCCAGTAGATTCGTGAACACGGGTGGCAATGAAAAACTGTTTTTT.

V gene TRBV12-5 combines with J gene TRBJ2-7; 8 bases align to TRBD1. V lost 1 base and J lost 3; bases outside the gene matches: 5. This CDR3 is 15 amino acids long. Germline V lookup: CDR1 LGHNT, CDR2 FRNRAP. Written as DNA, the CDR3 is TGTGCTAGTGGTTTGGGCGGACAGGGAAGCTACGAGCAGTACTTC. It is translated as CASGLGGQGSYEQYF.

This clone has just one count. The rearrangement uses TRBV19 and TRBJ1-6, with D maybe TRBD1 (5 bases). V dropped 4 bases and J dropped 10 bases, with 14 bases sitting between them. The CDR3 spans 14 residues. Germline CDR1 and CDR2: LNHDA and SQIVND (reference sequence). The CDR3 DNA reads as TGTGCCAGTAGTACCACAGGAGTGGAATCACCCCTCCACTTT. As protein: CASSTTGVESPLHF.

V gene TRBV10-3 combines with J gene TRBJ1-2; D unresolved. CDR1 and CDR2 from the germline V gene are ENHRY and SYGVKD. CDR3 length equals 14 residues. The V gene lost 3 bases and the J gene lost 4 bases, with 12 bases spanning the gap. The DNA of the CDR3 is TGTGCCATCAGTGACGGATCATCGGGCTATGGCTACACCTTC. Translation: CAISDGSSGYGYTF.

This sequence joins TRBV11-3 and TRBJ2-3, with 12 bases fitting TRBD2. CDR3 size: 17 residues. V gave up 3 bases and J gave up 6 bases; unmatched junction bases: 10. Looked up from germline, CDR1 is SGHNT and CDR2 is YENEEA. Written as DNA, the CDR3 is TGTGCCAGCAGCTTCCTAGCGGGAGGGCCATTAGCCGATACGCAGTATTTT. It yields the protein CASSFLAGGPLADTQYF. Based on the CDR3 plus reference TRBV11-3 and TRBJ2-3, the full variable domain is EAGVVQSPRYKIIEKKQPVAFWCNPISGHNTLYWYLQNLGQGPELLIRYENEEAVDDSQLPKDRFSAERLKGVDSTLKIQPAELGDSAVYLCASSFLAGGPLADTQYFGPGTRLTVL.

V usage is TRBV28 and J usage is TRBJ2-1; tentative D call: TRBD1 (7 bases). CDR1 and CDR2 (germline): MDHEN, SYDVKM. The CDR3 length is 14 residues. The V end was cut by 1 base, the J end by 13 bases, with 17 bases between. The CDR3 protein is CASSLSLPGDSQFF. The CDR3 nucleotides are TGTGCCAGCAGTTTATCCCTCCCGGGGGACAGCCAGTTCTTC.

This CDR3 is CATSERGTSGDTDTQYF. The CDR3 DNA reads as TGTGCCACCAGTGAGAGAGGCACTAGCGGGGATACAGATACGCAGTATTTT. The chain carries TRBV24-1 and TRBJ2-3; 10 bases are shared with TRBD2. The CDR3 loop spans 17 amino acids. Germline lookup yields CDR1 KGHDR and CDR2 SFDVKD. V shed 4 bases, J shed 3 bases, and the junction held 9 bases outside the gene matches.

V is TRBV11-1 and J is TRBJ2-1, with a tentative D call TRBD2 (5 bases). From germline, CDR1 is SGHAT and CDR2 FQDESV (reference sequence). This CDR3 has 14 amino acids. V dropped 0 bases and J dropped 9 bases, with 12 bases sitting between them. The CDR3 coding sequence is TGTGCCAGCAGCTTAGCCCTAGCCTCCGGTGAGCAGTTCTTC. Its translation is CASSLALASGEQFF.

J is TRBJ2-3 and V is TRBV5-1, with D perhaps matching TRBD2 (6 bases). CDR1 is SGHRS, CDR2 YFSETQ, per germline. This CDR3 contains 17 residues. V was pared by 6 bases and J by 0 bases, with 20 bases between. CDR3 in amino acids: CASTREAGGSSTDTQYF. The CDR3 DNA is TGCGCCAGCACGCGCGAGGCCGGGGGATCTAGCACAGATACGCAGTATTTT. Based on the CDR3 plus reference TRBV5-1 and TRBJ2-3, the full variable domain is KAGVTQTPRYLIKTRGQQVTLSCSPISGHRSVSWYQQTPGQGLQFLFEYFSETQRNKGNFPGRFSGRQFSNSRSEMNVSTLELGDSALYLCASTREAGGSSTDTQYFGPGTRLTVL.

The chain has TRBV15 and TRBJ1-2; TRBD1 agrees at 9 bases. The CDR3 covers 16 residues. The germline CDR1 and CDR2 sequences are LNHNV and YYDKDF (reference sequence). The junction had 18 bases not matched to a gene; V was cut back by 9 bases and J by 7 bases. The DNA for the CDR3 is TGTGCCACAGGGGGACAGGGAAGTCGGGCAGCCCCTGGCTACACCTTC. It codes for CATGGQGSRAAPGYTF. Full variable domain (remainder filled in from reference TRBV15 and TRBJ1-2): DAMVIQNPRYQVTQFGKPVTLSCSQTLNHNVMYWYQQKSSQAPKLLFHYYDKDFNNEADTPDNFQSRRPNTSFCFLDIRSPGLGDTAMYLCATGGQGSRAAPGYTFGSGTRLTVV.

This rearrangement joins TRBV9 to TRBJ1-1; 7 bases match TRBD1. The CDR3 covers 15 residues. Losses at the gene ends were 4 bases for V and 1 base for J; bases not matched to a gene: 7. Germline V gives CDR1 SGDLS, CDR2 YYNGEE. Here the CDR3 DNA reads TGTGCCAGCAGCCCCTCGGGACAGAGGAACACTGAAGCTTTCTTT. It yields the protein CASSPSGQRNTEAFF.

Only one count was recorded for this clone. The gene calls are TRBV2 and TRBJ2-7; 12 bases are a match to TRBD2. This CDR3 contains 15 residues. In germline, CDR1 is SNHLY, CDR2 FYNNEI. J lost 6 bases, V lost 3 bases, and 6 bases had no gene match. The CDR3 here is CASSDGASGRGEQYF. DNA for the CDR3: TGTGCCAGCAGTGATGGGGCTAGCGGGAGGGGCGAGCAGTACTTC.

The V and J genes are TRBV7-9 and TRBJ2-1; tentatively, D is TRBD1 (5 bases). The CDR3 has 11 residues. Trimming left V 6 bases short and J 9 bases short, with 9 bases between. The V gene's germline CDR1 is SEHNR and CDR2 FQNEAQ (reference sequence). Here the CDR3 reads CASRDIGEQFF. The CDR3 bases are TGTGCCAGCAGGGACATTGGTGAGCAGTTCTTC.

The rearrangement links TRBV5-1 to TRBJ2-1; 11 bases agree with TRBD2. Germline CDR1 SGHRS, CDR2 YFSETQ. CDR3 length: 20 amino acids. The V gene end was trimmed by 2 bases and the J gene end by 2 bases; junction bases not matched to a gene: 15. Written as DNA, the CDR3 is TGCGCCAGCAGCTTTAGGCTAGCGGGAGGTTCGGGAAGCCCCTACAATGAGCAGTTCTTC. Residues: CASSFRLAGGSGSPYNEQFF.

The CDR3 nucleotides read TGTGCCAGCAGTTTAAGGGGTTACTCCTACAATGAGCAGTTCTTC. This sequence encodes CASSLRGYSYNEQFF. The chain uses TRBV27 and TRBJ2-1; possibly TRBD1 for D (5 bases). Germline loops: CDR1 MNHEY, CDR2 SMNVEV (reference sequence). V lost 2 bases to trimming and J lost 0 bases, with 8 bases between them. The CDR3 covers 15 residues.

This rearrangement joins TRBV30 to TRBJ2-1, with 10 bases matching TRBD2. The CDR3 loop spans 17 amino acids. Trimming at V came to 2 bases and at J to 2 bases, leaving 9 bases not matched to a gene. Per the germline V gene, CDR1 is GTSNPN and CDR2 is SVGIG (reference sequence). This CDR3 is CAWSNARTSGAYNEQFF. CDR3 in DNA: TGTGCCTGGAGTAACGCGCGGACTAGCGGAGCCTACAATGAGCAGTTCTTC.

The chain combines TRBV5-4 with TRBJ2-1; a possible D gene is TRBD1 (5 bases). Trimming shortened V by 4 bases and J by 10 bases, and 24 bases separated the two germline ends. Germline V gene data show CDR1 as SGHNT and CDR2 as YYREEE (reference sequence). There are 16 residues in the CDR3. The CDR3 protein is CASSPSRVGQRKEQFF. The CDR3 DNA sequence: TGTGCCAGCAGCCCATCTCGGGTGGGGCAACGGAAGGAGCAGTTCTTC.

The gene calls are TRBV6-1 and TRBJ2-7; no clear D. The CDR3 has 14 residues. Germline CDR1 and CDR2: MNHNS and SASEGT. V lost 2 bases, J lost 2 bases, and 10 bases lay in between. CDR3 region: CASSERTFPYEQYF. The CDR3 coding sequence is TGTGCCAGCAGTGAAAGAACCTTCCCCTACGAGCAGTACTTC.

This chain connects TRBV9 to TRBJ1-2; D perhaps matches TRBD1 (5 bases). CDR1 is SGDLS, CDR2 YYNGEE, per germline. The CDR3 length is 13 residues. Trimming removed 3 bases at V and 3 bases at J, with 9 bases between. The CDR3 nucleotides read TGTGCCAGCAGCGGGGACGGGGACTATGGCTACACCTTC. Translated, it gives CASSGDGDYGYTF.

This clone was counted only a few times. The rearrangement joins TRBV6-2 or TRBV6-3 to TRBJ2-7; D gene ambiguous. The CDR3 has 13 amino acids. Germline lookup yields CDR1 MNHEY and CDR2 SVGEGT. Deletions cut 2 bases from V and 7 bases from J, with 12 bases between. CDR3 nucleotides: TGTGCCAGCAGTTACGTCTCAGCTGGTGAGCAGTACTTC. The encoded protein is CASSYVSAGEQYF.

This clone has only one observation. The chain couples TRBV15 to TRBJ2-2; D is unresolved. Germline loops: CDR1 LNHNV, CDR2 YYDKDF (reference sequence). Trimming left V 1 base short and J 7 bases short, with 10 bases between. This CDR3 contains 14 residues. CDR3 sequence: CATSRVWAGGELFF. CDR3 DNA: TGTGCCACCAGCAGAGTATGGGCAGGCGGGGAGCTGTTTTTT.

The V call is TRBV5-6, the J call TRBJ1-5; no clear D. This CDR3 is built from 14 residues. Deletions cut 4 bases from V and 5 bases from J, with 13 bases between. Per the germline V gene, CDR1 is SGHDT and CDR2 is YYEEEE. The CDR3 loop reads CASSLRTAHQPQHF. CDR3 nucleotides: TGTGCCAGCAGCCTGAGGACGGCCCATCAGCCCCAGCATTTT.